The TCR beta chain under discussion was sequenced for a study of cytomegalovirus exposure and HLA in healthy donors. The V and J ends lost 5 bases and 2 bases, in that order; junction bases with no gene match: 10. From germline, CDR1 is SGHAT and CDR2 FQNNGV. The CDR3 loop spans 16 amino acids. The PCR used 60 Vbeta and 13 Jbeta primers. TCRdb's table, derived via immunoSEQ multiplex PCR, lists solely in-frame clones and lacks some. The sample consists of 120,000 or so clones, 65% to 85% of them appearing once. The rearrangement joins TRBV11-2 to TRBJ2-7; 9 nucleotides line up with TRBD1. The sequenced sample was PBMCs. The origin of this receptor is a man aged 25-45 years in good health and CMV-seropositive. As DNA, the CDR3 is TGTGCCAGCAGCAGGGGGACAGGGATGAGGGCCTACGAGCAGTACTTC. It codes for CASSRGTGMRAYEQYF.